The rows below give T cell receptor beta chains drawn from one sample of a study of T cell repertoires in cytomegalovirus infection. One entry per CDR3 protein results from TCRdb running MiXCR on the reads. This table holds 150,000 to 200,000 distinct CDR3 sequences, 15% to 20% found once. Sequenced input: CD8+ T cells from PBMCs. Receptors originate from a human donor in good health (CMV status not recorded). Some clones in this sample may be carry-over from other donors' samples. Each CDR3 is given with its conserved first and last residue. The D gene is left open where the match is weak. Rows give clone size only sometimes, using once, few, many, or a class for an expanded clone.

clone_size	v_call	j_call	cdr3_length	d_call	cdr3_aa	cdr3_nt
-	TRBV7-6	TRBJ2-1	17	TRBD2	CASSLPGGGGSYNEQFF	TGTGCCAGCAGCCTCCCTGGCGGGGGGGGATCCTACAATGAGCAGTTCTTC
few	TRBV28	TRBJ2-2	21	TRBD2	CASIPATGRGVAGDHTGELFF	TGTGCCAGCATCCCAGCGACAGGCAGGGGGGTAGCGGGAGATCACACCGGGGAGCTGTTTTTT
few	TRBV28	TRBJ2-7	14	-	CASSLLEEAYEQYF	TGTGCCAGCAGTTTATTAGAGGAGGCCTACGAGCAGTACTTC
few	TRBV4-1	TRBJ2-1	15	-	CASSQEGRTANEQFF	TGCGCCAGCAGCCAAGAAGGTAGGACTGCTAATGAGCAGTTCTTC
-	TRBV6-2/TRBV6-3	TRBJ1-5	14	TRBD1	CASSPRQGVQPQHF	TGTGCCAGCAGTCCCCGACAGGGGGTTCAGCCCCAGCATTTT
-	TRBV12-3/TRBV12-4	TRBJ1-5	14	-	CASSPDSSKQPQHF	TGTGCCAGCAGCCCTGACAGTAGCAAGCAGCCCCAGCATTTT
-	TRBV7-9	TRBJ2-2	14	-	CASSPPGNTGELFF	TGTGCCAGCAGCCCTCCAGGGAACACCGGGGAGCTGTTTTTT
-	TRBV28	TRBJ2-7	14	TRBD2	CASTQGGSGYEQYF	TGTGCCAGCACCCAGGGAGGGTCCGGCTACGAGCAGTACTTC
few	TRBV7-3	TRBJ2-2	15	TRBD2	CARSAGTSNTGELFF	TGTGCCAGAAGCGCAGGGACTAGCAACACCGGGGAGCTGTTTTTT
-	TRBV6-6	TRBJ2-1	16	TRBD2	CASSYSAGAHPNEQFF	TGTGCCAGCAGTTACTCAGCGGGAGCCCACCCCAATGAGCAGTTCTTC
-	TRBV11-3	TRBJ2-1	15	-	CASSPTESSYNEQFF	TGTGCCAGCAGCCCCACCGAGAGCTCCTACAATGAGCAGTTCTTC
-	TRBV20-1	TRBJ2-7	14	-	CSARDRTRGHEQYF	TGCAGTGCTAGAGACAGGACCCGCGGCCACGAGCAGTACTTC
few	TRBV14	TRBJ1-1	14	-	CASSQDVWMTEAFF	TGTGCCAGCAGCCAAGACGTATGGATGACTGAAGCTTTCTTT
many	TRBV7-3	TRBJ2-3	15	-	CASSFDSGGTDTQYF	TGTGCCAGCAGCTTCGACAGCGGTGGGACAGATACGCAGTATTTT
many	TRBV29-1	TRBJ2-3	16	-	CSVEGDTVGTRDTQYF	TGCAGCGTCGAGGGTGATACGGTGGGGACGAGGGATACGCAGTATTTT
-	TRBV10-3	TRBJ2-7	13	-	CAISEPPKYEQYF	TGTGCCATCAGTGAGCCGCCTAAGTACGAGCAGTACTTC
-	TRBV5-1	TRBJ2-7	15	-	CASSLAAGAPYEQYF	TGCGCCAGCAGCTTGGCGGCGGGGGCCCCCTACGAGCAGTACTTC
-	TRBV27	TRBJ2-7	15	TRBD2	CASRSLAGGTYEQYF	TGTGCCAGCAGATCGCTAGCGGGAGGAACCTACGAGCAGTACTTC
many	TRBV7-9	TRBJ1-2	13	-	CASSVTGYYGYTF	TGTGCCAGCAGCGTTACAGGATACTATGGCTACACCTTC
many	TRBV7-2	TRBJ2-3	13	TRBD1	CATNRGGTDTQYF	TGTGCCACCAACAGGGGTGGCACAGATACGCAGTATTTT
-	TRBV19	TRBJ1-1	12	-	CASTKMNTEAFF	TGTGCCAGTACTAAAATGAACACTGAAGCTTTCTTT
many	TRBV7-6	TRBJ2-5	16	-	CASSLLFSGPQETQYF	TGTGCCAGCAGCCTTCTCTTCAGCGGGCCTCAAGAGACCCAGTACTTC
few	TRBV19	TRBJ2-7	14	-	CASSIGAGGYEQYF	TGTGCCAGTAGTATTGGGGCTGGAGGCTACGAGCAGTACTTC
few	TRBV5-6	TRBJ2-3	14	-	CASSWAGPRDTQYF	TGTGCCAGCAGCTGGGCGGGTCCCAGGGATACGCAGTATTTT
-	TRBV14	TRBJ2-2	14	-	CASSPTVNTGELFF	TGTGCCAGCAGCCCGACAGTGAACACCGGGGAGCTGTTTTTT
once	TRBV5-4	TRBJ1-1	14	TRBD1	CASSLDYRGTEAFF	TGTGCCAGCAGCTTGGATTACAGGGGAACTGAAGCTTTCTTT
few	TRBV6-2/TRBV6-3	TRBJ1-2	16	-	CASTPDIRLGKGGYTF	TGTGCCAGCACCCCGGATATCAGACTTGGCAAGGGTGGCTACACCTTC
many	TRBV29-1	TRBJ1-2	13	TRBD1	CSVTGGPNYGYTF	TGCAGCGTTACAGGGGGTCCCAACTATGGCTACACCTTC
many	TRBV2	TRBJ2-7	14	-	CASSVGRGKDEQYF	TGTGCCAGCAGTGTGGGCCGGGGCAAGGACGAGCAGTACTTC
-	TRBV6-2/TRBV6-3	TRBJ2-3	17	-	CASSFLRGRERADTQYF	TGTGCCAGCAGTTTCCTACGGGGTCGGGAGAGGGCAGATACGCAGTATTTT
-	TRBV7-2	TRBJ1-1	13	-	CASSTVRGIEAFF	TGTGCCAGCAGCACTGTTAGGGGGATTGAAGCTTTCTTT
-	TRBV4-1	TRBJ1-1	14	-	CASTAVMLNTEAFF	TGCGCCAGCACCGCAGTGATGTTGAACACTGAAGCTTTCTTT
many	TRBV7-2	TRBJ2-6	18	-	CASSPPGWAGSGANVLTF	TGTGCCAGCAGCCCCCCAGGGTGGGCCGGATCTGGGGCCAACGTCCTGACTTTC
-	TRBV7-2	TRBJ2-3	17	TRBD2	CASSQGLAGGPADTQYF	TGTGCCAGCAGCCAGGGACTAGCGGGAGGGCCCGCAGATACGCAGTATTTT
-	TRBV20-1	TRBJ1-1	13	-	CSARGGRTPEAFF	TGCAGTGCTAGAGGGGGTCGGACCCCTGAAGCTTTCTTT
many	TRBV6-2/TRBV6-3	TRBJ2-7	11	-	CASGGSYEQYF	TGTGCCAGCGGTGGCTCCTACGAGCAGTACTTC
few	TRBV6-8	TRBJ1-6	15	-	CASSGGRSSTSPLHF	TGTGCCAGCAGTGGGGGACGGAGTTCTACTTCACCCCTCCACTTT
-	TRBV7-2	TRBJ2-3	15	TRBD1	CASSFDRGEKDTQYF	TGTGCCAGCAGCTTTGACAGGGGAGAAAAAGATACGCAGTATTTT
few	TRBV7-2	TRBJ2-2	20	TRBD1	CASSFLGTAGALRNTGELFF	TGTGCCAGCAGCTTCCTCGGGACAGCCGGCGCTTTGAGGAACACCGGGGAGCTGTTTTTT
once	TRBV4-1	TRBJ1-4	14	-	CASSASSTNEKLFF	TGCGCCAGCAGCGCTAGCTCAACTAATGAAAAACTGTTTTTT
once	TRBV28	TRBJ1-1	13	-	CASSWRRGSEAFF	TGTGCCAGCAGTTGGAGGAGGGGGTCTGAAGCTTTCTTT
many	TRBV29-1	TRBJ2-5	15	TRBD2	CSVEGFSGSWETQYF	TGCAGCGTTGAAGGATTTAGCGGGAGCTGGGAGACCCAGTACTTC